The 2 T cell receptor beta chains presented below share a single source sample, sequenced in a study of CD8 T cells in ankylosing spondylitis. Each CDR3 protein is one row after TCRdb ran MiXCR on the 5' RACE reads. The top ten clones hold approximately 0.99% of a sample with about 340,000 distinct CDR3 sequences, over 12% of them seen once. Sequenced: blood, either unsorted or a sorted T cell fraction (not recorded which). The receptors derive from a male donor with ankylosing spondylitis or in good health (not recorded which).

This clonotype was counted between two and nine times. V gene TRBV28 combines with J gene TRBJ2-1, with 10 bases lining up with TRBD2. The V gene's germline CDR1 is MDHEN and CDR2 SYDVKM. The CDR3 is 15 residues long. Trimming removed 6 bases from V and 9 bases from J; junction bases left unmatched: 11. The CDR3 DNA is TGTGCCAGCAGGTCCGAGCGGGGGGGTGGTGGTGAGCAGTTCTTC. This sequence encodes CASRSERGGGGEQFF. The complete variable domain, with remaining parts taken from reference TRBV28 and TRBJ2-1, reads DVKVTQSSRYLVKRTGEKVFLECVQDMDHENMFWYRQDPGLGLRLIYFSYDVKMKEKGDIPEGYSVSREKKERFSLILESASTNQTSMYLCASRSERGGGGEQFFGPGTRLTVL.

This chain joins TRBV20-1 and TRBJ1-5, with D unresolved. This CDR3 has 15 residues. V was clipped by 3 bases and J by 2 bases, with 14 bases between them. From germline, CDR1 is DFQATT and CDR2 SNEGSKA (reference sequence). DNA of the CDR3: TGCAGTGCTAGTAACCCCCGCGGACGCAATCAGCCCCAGCATTTT. Its translation: CSASNPRGRNQPQHF.